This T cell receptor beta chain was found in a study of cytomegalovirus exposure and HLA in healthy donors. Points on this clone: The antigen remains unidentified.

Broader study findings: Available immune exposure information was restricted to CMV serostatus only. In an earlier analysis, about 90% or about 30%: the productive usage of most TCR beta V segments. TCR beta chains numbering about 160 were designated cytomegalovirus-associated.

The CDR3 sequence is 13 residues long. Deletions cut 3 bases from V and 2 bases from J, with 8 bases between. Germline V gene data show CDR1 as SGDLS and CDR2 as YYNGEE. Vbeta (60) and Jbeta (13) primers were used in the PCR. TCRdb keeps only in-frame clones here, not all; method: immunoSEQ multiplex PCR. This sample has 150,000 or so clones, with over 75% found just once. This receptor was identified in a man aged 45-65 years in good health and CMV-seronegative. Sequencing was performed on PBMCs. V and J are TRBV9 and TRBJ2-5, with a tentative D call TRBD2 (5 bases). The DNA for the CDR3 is TGTGCCAGCAGCGCGGGAACACAAGAGACCCAGTACTTC. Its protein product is CASSAGTQETQYF.